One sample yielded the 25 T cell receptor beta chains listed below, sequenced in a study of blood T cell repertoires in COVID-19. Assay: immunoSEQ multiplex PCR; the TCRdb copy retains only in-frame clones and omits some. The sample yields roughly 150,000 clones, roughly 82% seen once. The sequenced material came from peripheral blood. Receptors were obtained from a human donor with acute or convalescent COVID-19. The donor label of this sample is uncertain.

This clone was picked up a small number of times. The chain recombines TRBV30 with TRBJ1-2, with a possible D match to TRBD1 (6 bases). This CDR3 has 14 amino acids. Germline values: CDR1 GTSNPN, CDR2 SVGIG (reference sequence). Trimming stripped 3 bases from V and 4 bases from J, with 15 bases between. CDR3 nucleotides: TGTGCCTGGAGCGATCTCCGGGACATCTATGGCTACACCTTC. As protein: CAWSDLRDIYGYTF.

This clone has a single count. CDR3 nucleotides: TGTGCCAGCAGCTTAGGAGGGCTCGGGTCACCCCTCCACTTT. It yields the protein CASSLGGLGSPLHF. The rearrangement joins TRBV11-3 to TRBJ1-6; D not certain. Trimming took off 1 base at V and 10 bases at J, with 11 bases between the two ends. CDR1 and CDR2 from the germline V gene are SGHNT and YENEEA. CDR3 size: 14 residues.

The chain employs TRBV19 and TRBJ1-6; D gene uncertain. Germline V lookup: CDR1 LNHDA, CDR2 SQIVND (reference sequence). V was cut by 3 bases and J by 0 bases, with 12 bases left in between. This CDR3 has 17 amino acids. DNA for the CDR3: TGTGCCAGTAGTATTGTGGCACCAGTCTCCTATAATTCACCCCTCCACTTT. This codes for CASSIVAPVSYNSPLHF.

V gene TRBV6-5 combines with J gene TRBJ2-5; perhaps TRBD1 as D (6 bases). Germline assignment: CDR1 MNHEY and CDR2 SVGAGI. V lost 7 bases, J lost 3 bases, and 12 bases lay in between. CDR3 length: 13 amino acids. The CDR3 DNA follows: TGTGCCAGCACTATGGACAGAAAAGAGACCCAGTACTTC. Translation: CASTMDRKETQYF.

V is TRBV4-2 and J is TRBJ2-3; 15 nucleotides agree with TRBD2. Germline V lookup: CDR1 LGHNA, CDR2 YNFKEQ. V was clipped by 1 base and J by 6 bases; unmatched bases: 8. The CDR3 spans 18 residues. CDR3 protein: CASSQAGLAGGLLDTQYF. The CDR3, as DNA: TGTGCCAGCAGCCAAGCGGGACTAGCGGGGGGTCTACTGGATACGCAGTATTTT.

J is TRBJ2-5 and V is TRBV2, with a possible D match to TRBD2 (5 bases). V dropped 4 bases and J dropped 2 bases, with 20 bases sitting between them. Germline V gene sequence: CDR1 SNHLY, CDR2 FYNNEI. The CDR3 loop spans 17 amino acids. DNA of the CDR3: TGTGCCAGCAGTGGGTTCCTAGCATTGGGTGTACAAGAGACCCAGTACTTC. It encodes CASSGFLALGVQETQYF.

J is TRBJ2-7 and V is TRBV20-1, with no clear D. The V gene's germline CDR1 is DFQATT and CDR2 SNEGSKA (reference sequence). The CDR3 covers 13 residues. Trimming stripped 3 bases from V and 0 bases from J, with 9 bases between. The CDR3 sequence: CSASPPPSYEQYF. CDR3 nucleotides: TGCAGTGCTAGTCCCCCTCCCTCCTACGAGCAGTACTTC.

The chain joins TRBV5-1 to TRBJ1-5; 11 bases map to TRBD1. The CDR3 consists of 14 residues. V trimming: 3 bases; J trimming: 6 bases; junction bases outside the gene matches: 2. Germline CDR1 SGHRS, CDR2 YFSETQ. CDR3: CASSSGTGGQPQHF. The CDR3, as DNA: TGCGCCAGCAGCTCGGGGACAGGGGGTCAGCCCCAGCATTTT.

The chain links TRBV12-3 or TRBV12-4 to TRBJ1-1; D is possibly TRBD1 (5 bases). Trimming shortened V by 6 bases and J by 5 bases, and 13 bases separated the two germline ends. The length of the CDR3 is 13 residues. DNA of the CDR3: TGTGCCAGCAGCCTGAGACAGAGTACTGAAGCTTTCTTT. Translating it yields CASSLRQSTEAFF.

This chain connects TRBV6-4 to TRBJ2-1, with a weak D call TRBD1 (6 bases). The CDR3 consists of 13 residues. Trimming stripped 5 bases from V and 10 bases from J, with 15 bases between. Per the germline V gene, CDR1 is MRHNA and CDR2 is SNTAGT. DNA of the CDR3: TGTGCCAGCAGTCAGGACAGAATAAGGGAGCAGTTCTTC. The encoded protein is CASSQDRIREQFF.

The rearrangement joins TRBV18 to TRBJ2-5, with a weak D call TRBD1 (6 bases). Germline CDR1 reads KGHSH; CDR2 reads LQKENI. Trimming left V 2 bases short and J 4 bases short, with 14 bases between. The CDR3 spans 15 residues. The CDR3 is CASSPIQGGRETQYF. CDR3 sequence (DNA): TGTGCCAGCTCACCAATACAGGGTGGGCGAGAGACCCAGTACTTC.

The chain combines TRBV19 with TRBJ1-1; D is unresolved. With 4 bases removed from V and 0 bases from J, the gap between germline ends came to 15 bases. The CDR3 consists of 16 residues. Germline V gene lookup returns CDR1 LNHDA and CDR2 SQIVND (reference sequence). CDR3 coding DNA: TGTGCCAGTAGTAGTAGAGCCACAACTATGAACACTGAAGCTTTCTTT. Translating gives CASSSRATTMNTEAFF.

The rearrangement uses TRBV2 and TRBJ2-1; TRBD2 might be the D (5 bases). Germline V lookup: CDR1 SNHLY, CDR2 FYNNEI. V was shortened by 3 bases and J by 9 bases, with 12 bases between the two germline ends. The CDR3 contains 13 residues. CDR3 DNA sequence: TGTGCCAGCAGTGAGTCGGGCCGGGGTGAGCAGTTCTTC. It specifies CASSESGRGEQFF.

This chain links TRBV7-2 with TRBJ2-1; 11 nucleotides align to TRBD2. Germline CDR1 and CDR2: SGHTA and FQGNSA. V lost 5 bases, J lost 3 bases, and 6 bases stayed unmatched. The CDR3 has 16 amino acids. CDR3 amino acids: CASSGLAGGYYNEQFF. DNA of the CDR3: TGTGCCAGCAGCGGATTAGCGGGGGGGTACTACAATGAGCAGTTCTTC.

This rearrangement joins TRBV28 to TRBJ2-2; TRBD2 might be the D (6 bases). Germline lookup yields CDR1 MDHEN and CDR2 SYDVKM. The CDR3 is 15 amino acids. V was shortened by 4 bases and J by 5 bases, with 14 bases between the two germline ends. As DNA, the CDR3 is TGTGCCAGCAGTTCACCCCAGGGAGGTACCGGGGAGCTGTTTTTT. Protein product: CASSSPQGGTGELFF.

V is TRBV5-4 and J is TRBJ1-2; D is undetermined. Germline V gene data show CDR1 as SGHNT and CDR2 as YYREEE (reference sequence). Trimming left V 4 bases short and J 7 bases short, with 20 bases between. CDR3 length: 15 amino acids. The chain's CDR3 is CASSPPGQISSGYTF. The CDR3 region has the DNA TGTGCCAGCAGCCCCCCTGGCCAGATCTCTAGTGGCTACACCTTC.

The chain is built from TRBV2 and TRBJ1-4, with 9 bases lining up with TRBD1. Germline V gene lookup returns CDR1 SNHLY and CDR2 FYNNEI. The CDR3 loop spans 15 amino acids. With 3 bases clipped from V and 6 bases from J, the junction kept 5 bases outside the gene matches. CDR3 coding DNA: TGTGCCAGCAGTGACGGAAGGACAGGGGATGAAAAACTGTTTTTT. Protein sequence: CASSDGRTGDEKLFF.

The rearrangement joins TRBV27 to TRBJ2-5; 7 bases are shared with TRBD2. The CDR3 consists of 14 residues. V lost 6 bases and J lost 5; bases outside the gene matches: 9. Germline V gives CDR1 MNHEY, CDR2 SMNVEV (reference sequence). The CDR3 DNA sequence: TGTGCCAGCAGCCCGGGGAGGGTTGGGGAGACCCAGTACTTC. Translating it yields CASSPGRVGETQYF.

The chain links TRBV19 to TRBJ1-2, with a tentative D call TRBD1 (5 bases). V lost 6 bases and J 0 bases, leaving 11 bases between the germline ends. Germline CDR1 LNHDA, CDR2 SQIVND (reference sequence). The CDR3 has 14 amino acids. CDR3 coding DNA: TGTGCCAGTAGCCAGACAGTAGCTAACTATGGCTACACCTTC. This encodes CASSQTVANYGYTF.

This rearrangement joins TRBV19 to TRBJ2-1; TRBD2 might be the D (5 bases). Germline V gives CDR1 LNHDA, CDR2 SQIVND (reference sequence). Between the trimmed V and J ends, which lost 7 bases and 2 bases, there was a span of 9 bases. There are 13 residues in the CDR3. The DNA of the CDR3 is TGTGCCAGTACCGGGAACACCTACAATGAGCAGTTCTTC. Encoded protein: CASTGNTYNEQFF.

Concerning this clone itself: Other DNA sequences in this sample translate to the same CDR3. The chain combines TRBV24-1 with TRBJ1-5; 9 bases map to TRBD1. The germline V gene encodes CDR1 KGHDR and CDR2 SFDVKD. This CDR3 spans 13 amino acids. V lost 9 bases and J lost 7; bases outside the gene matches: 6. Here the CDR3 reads CATSDRGDQPQHF. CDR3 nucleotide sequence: TGTGCCACCTCGGACAGGGGCGACCAGCCCCAGCATTTT.

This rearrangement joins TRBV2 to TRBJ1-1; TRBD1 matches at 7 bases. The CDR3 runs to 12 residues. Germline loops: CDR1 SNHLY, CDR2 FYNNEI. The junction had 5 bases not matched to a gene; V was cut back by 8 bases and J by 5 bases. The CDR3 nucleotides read TGTGCCAGCGGACAGGCCAGGACTGAAGCTTTCTTT. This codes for CASGQARTEAFF.

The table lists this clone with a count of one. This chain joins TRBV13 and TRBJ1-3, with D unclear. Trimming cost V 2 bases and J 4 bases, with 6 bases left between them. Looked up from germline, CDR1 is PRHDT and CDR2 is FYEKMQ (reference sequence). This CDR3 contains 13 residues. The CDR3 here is CASSLRHGNTIYF. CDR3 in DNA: TGTGCCAGCAGCTTACGACACGGAAACACCATATATTTT.

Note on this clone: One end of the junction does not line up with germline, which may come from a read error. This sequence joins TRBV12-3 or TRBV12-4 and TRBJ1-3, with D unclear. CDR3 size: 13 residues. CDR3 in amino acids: CASRDGPGSTIYF. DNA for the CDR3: TGTGCCAGCAGGGACGGCCCGGGAAGCACCATATATTTT.

In nucleotides, the CDR3 is TGTGCTAGTGGTTTGGGCTGGACAAGCCCCGGGGAGCTGTTTTTT. Amino acids: CASGLGWTSPGELFF. The V and J genes are TRBV12-5 and TRBJ2-2; the D gene is possibly TRBD1 (5 bases). Germline V gives CDR1 LGHNT, CDR2 FRNRAP. The V gene lost 1 base and the J gene lost 6 bases, with 12 bases spanning the gap. This CDR3 comprises 15 residues.